This section outlines one T cell receptor (beta chain) sequence together with its context. Its antigen is unknown. Healthy bone marrow donors made up the cohort. These data belong to a study of cytomegalovirus exposure and HLA in healthy donors. V was clipped by 1 base and J by 8 bases, with 5 bases between them. The CDR3 has 12 amino acids. Germline V gene sequence: CDR1 SEHNR, CDR2 FQNEAQ (reference sequence). PCR used 60 Vbeta primers and 13 Jbeta primers. TCRdb's table, derived via immunoSEQ multiplex PCR, lists solely in-frame clones and lacks some. The table includes around 160,000 clones, 65% to 70% detected once. Findings and caveats of the study: Exclusion as indistinguishable affected some V segments, including TRBV6-2 and TRBV6-3. A missense DCLRE1C variant was associated with V- and J-gene trimming of TCR beta chains in a later analysis, and an independent cohort replicated the association. There was a cluster of highly shared sequence variants that was likely a sequencing artifact.

The clonotype was recovered from a woman between 18 and 29 years old in good health and CMV-seropositive. This chain connects TRBV7-9 to TRBJ1-4; D ambiguous. The source material was PBMCs. The CDR3 DNA sequence: TGTGCCAGCAGCTTAGTAGTGGAAAAACTGTTTTTT. Its protein product is CASSLVVEKLFF.